These T cell receptor beta chains were read from a single sample in a study of T cell repertoires in cytomegalovirus infection. Their antigens remain unidentified. From the reads, TCRdb called clonotypes with MiXCR, one entry per CDR3 protein. The repertoire includes under 130,000 distinct CDR3 sequences, 42% of them detected once, and about 74% sits in the top ten. The sequences come from CD8+ T cells from cultured PBMCs, collected from culture after CMV antigen stimulation. The receptors stem from a human donor in good health (CMV status not recorded). Some clones in this sample may be carry-over from other donors' samples. Each CDR3 is given with its conserved first and last residue. Each record gives: D gene, clone size, J gene, V gene, CDR3 protein, CDR3 DNA. The D gene is left open where the match is weak. Size tells how often a clone was seen (once, few, many) or the class of an expanded clone, and some rows leave it out.

>NA|once|TRBJ2-2|TRBV2
CASSRHSTSLTTGELFF
TGTGCCAGCAGCAGACATTCAACTTCACTTACCACCGGGGAGCTGTTTTTT
>TRBD1|NA|TRBJ2-7|TRBV12-3/TRBV12-4
CASTGTGTYEQYF
TGTGCCAGCACCGGGACAGGGACCTACGAGCAGTACTTC
>NA|NA|TRBJ2-5|TRBV2
CASSGSGETQYF
TGTGCCAGCAGTGGATCTGGAGAGACCCAGTACTTC
>NA|NA|TRBJ1-5|TRBV27
CASSLLAGGNQPQHF
TGTGCCAGCAGTTTATTAGCAGGGGGCAATCAGCCCCAGCATTTT
>NA|NA|TRBJ1-1|TRBV6-8
CASRTGLGNTEAFF
TGTGCCAGCAGAACGGGACTGGGGAACACTGAAGCTTTCTTT
>NA|NA|TRBJ2-2|TRBV28
CASNSGAFTGELFF
TGTGCCAGCAATTCGGGGGCTTTCACCGGGGAGCTGTTTTTT
>TRBD2|NA|TRBJ2-7|TRBV6-1
CASSEVVAGFYEQYF
TGTGCCAGCAGTGAAGTGGTAGCGGGATTTTACGAGCAGTACTTC
>NA|many|TRBJ2-1|TRBV19
CASSIVGYNEQFF
TGTGCCAGTAGTATAGTCGGTTACAATGAGCAGTTCTTC
>NA|NA|TRBJ2-5|TRBV10-3
CAISATDLQETQYF
TGTGCCATCAGTGCGACAGACCTTCAAGAGACCCAGTACTTC
>NA|few|TRBJ2-1|TRBV5-5
CASSPFTGYNNNNEQFF
TGTGCCAGCAGCCCTTTCACAGGGTATAATAACAACAATGAGCAGTTCTTC
>TRBD2|NA|TRBJ2-1|TRBV7-3
CASSLMSGGANEQFF
TGTGCCAGCAGCTTAATGTCGGGGGGGGCCAATGAGCAGTTCTTC
>NA|NA|TRBJ1-1|TRBV20-1
CSARGFVGMNTEAFF
TGCAGTGCTAGGGGATTCGTGGGCATGAACACTGAAGCTTTCTTT
>NA|NA|TRBJ2-1|TRBV24-1
CATSAPSSYNEQFF
TGTGCCACCAGTGCGCCTAGCTCCTACAATGAGCAGTTCTTC
>TRBD1|NA|TRBJ2-1|TRBV10-3
CATAQGVPYNEQFF
TGTGCCACCGCCCAGGGGGTCCCCTACAATGAGCAGTTCTTC
>NA|NA|TRBJ2-1|TRBV5-6
CASSLGQPDEQFF
TGTGCCAGCAGCTTGGGACAGCCAGATGAGCAGTTCTTC
>NA|NA|TRBJ2-5|TRBV12-3/TRBV12-4
CASSPGYQETQYF
TGTGCCAGCAGTCCCGGCTATCAAGAGACCCAGTACTTC
>TRBD1|NA|TRBJ2-7|TRBV27
CASSFSGQGRTYEQYF
TGTGCCAGCAGTTTCTCGGGACAGGGAAGGACCTACGAGCAGTACTTC
>NA|few|TRBJ2-1|TRBV7-6
CASSLGDNEQFF
TGTGCCAGCAGCTTAGGAGACAATGAGCAGTTCTTC
>TRBD1|few|TRBJ2-6|TRBV7-8
CASSSIPGTGGFPGANVLTF
TGTGCCAGCAGCTCGATACCCGGGACAGGAGGGTTCCCTGGGGCCAACGTCCTGACTTTC
>NA|many|TRBJ2-3|TRBV19
CASSLQGVFTDTQYF
TGTGCCAGTAGTTTACAGGGAGTTTTTACAGATACGCAGTATTTT
>NA|few|TRBJ2-7|TRBV4-1
CASSQELRTSYEQYF
TGCGCCAGCAGCCAAGAACTTAGGACCTCCTACGAGCAGTACTTC
>TRBD2|NA|TRBJ2-5|TRBV28
CASSGGGPTIYQETQYF
TGTGCCAGCAGCGGGGGGGGTCCCACTATATACCAAGAGACCCAGTACTTC
>NA|once|TRBJ1-6|TRBV4-1
CASRLNNSPLHF
TGCGCCAGCAGGCTAAATAATTCACCCCTCCACTTT
>NA|NA|TRBJ2-2|TRBV11-2
CASSLMIAGELFF
TGTGCCAGCAGCTTAATGATTGCCGGGGAGCTGTTTTTT
>TRBD2|few|TRBJ2-7|TRBV7-6
CASSLASGGSEQYF
TGTGCCAGCAGCTTAGCGTCCGGGGGGAGCGAGCAGTACTTC
>NA|few|TRBJ2-1|TRBV19
CASRAGHDEYNEQFF
TGTGCCAGTAGGGCAGGACATGACGAATACAATGAGCAGTTCTTC